The present entry profiles one T cell receptor (beta chain) with its context. Its target is unknown. These data belong to a study of T cell responses to AZD1222 COVID-19 vaccine. Study information: Second-dose groups at about 4 or about 12 weeks were pooled. Study-wide findings and caveats: There were mostly white British donors and more females than males, and clonal diversity was possibly underestimated. Without day 14 samples, only post-peak T cell repertoires were studied. Mapped onto spike, vaccine-associated CD4 TCRs spanned it and were dominant at 160-218 and 743-854.

CDR1 and CDR2 from the germline V gene are ENHRY and SYGVKD. The V end was cut by 4 bases, the J end by 1 base, with 20 bases between. The CDR3 extends over 18 amino acids. Only in-frame clones appear in the TCRdb table, and some are missing; sequencing was by immunoSEQ multiplex PCR. In the table there are some 83,000 clones, 85% to 90% of which are singletons. The TCR sequence derives from an adult in good health. The V and J genes are TRBV10-3 and TRBJ1-3, with a weak D call TRBD1 (5 bases). The sample here was peripheral blood, taken on day 0 of AZD1222 vaccination. The CDR3 spells CAISAARDPGRSGNTIYF. CDR3 coding DNA: TGTGCCATCAGTGCAGCCCGGGACCCAGGTAGATCTGGAAACACCATATATTTT.